This entry concerns a single T cell receptor (beta chain). Its cognate antigen is unknown. TCRdb's copy holds only in-frame clones and misses some; the assay was immunoSEQ multiplex PCR. This table holds roughly 150,000 clones, 85% to 95% found once. The data belong to a study of T cell responses to AZD1222 COVID-19 vaccine. In the study overall: Analyses pooled second doses at about 4 or about 12 weeks.

Broader study findings: Among the donors, most were white British and more were female, and clonal diversity was possibly underestimated. There were repertoire samples only from the period after the peak T cell response. Only a handful of AZD1222 recipients were seropositive at baseline.

Germline assignment: CDR1 MDHEN and CDR2 SYDVKM. V dropped 4 bases and J dropped 5; count of bases not matched to a gene: 10. The CDR3 runs 16 residues. The sample consisted of peripheral blood, taken on day 0 of AZD1222 vaccination. This receptor was taken from an adult in good health. The V gene is TRBV28, the J gene TRBJ1-4, with 7 bases that match TRBD1. Here the CDR3 reads CASSSPGTDLNEKLFF. As DNA, the CDR3 is TGTGCCAGCAGTTCCCCCGGGACAGACTTAAATGAAAAACTGTTTTTT.